The rows below give T cell receptor beta chains drawn from one sample of a study of T cell repertoires in cytomegalovirus infection. MiXCR was run by TCRdb on the reads, yielding one entry per CDR3 protein. The table lists more than 250,000 distinct CDR3 sequences, approximately 15% of them singletons. The sample comprised PBMCs. The receptors were gathered from a human donor in good health (CMV status not recorded). Some clones in this sample may be carry-over from other donors' samples. Each CDR3 is given with its conserved first and last residue. A D gene is named only where the DNA matches it firmly. Clone size, where shown, is once, few, many, or a class for clones that have expanded.

d_gene: TRBD1; j_gene: TRBJ1-4; abundance: .; v_gene: TRBV11-2; CDR3nt: TGTGCCAGAAGCAGGGGGGTTAATAAAAAACTGTTTTTT; CDR3aa: CARSRGVNKKLFF
d_gene: .; j_gene: TRBJ1-1; abundance: .; v_gene: TRBV27; CDR3nt: TGTGCCAGCAGTTTAATCTATCAGGGATACACTGAAGCTTTCTTT; CDR3aa: CASSLIYQGYTEAFF
d_gene: TRBD2; j_gene: TRBJ2-1; abundance: many; v_gene: TRBV6-1; CDR3nt: TGTGCCAGCAGCACTAGCGGGAGCAATGAGCAGTTCTTC; CDR3aa: CASSTSGSNEQFF
d_gene: TRBD1; j_gene: TRBJ1-5; abundance: many; v_gene: TRBV12-3/TRBV12-4; CDR3nt: TGTGCCAGCAGTCGGAGGACAGGGGGGGGTCAGCCCCAGCATTTT; CDR3aa: CASSRRTGGGQPQHF
d_gene: TRBD2; j_gene: TRBJ2-4; abundance: .; v_gene: TRBV9; CDR3nt: TGTGCCAGCGGCGTAGGGGAACGGGAGGGAATTCAGTACTTC; CDR3aa: CASGVGEREGIQYF
d_gene: TRBD1; j_gene: TRBJ2-7; abundance: many; v_gene: TRBV6-1; CDR3nt: TGTGCCAGCAGTGATTCTACAGGGGTGCACGAGCAGTACTTC; CDR3aa: CASSDSTGVHEQYF
d_gene: .; j_gene: TRBJ2-5; abundance: many; v_gene: TRBV7-6; CDR3nt: TGTGCCAGCAGCCCGGGGGCGCGGGAGACCCAGTACTTC; CDR3aa: CASSPGARETQYF
d_gene: .; j_gene: TRBJ2-7; abundance: many; v_gene: TRBV11-2; CDR3nt: TGTGCCAGCAGCTTAGATTTCCCCTACGAGCAGTACTTC; CDR3aa: CASSLDFPYEQYF
d_gene: .; j_gene: TRBJ1-6; abundance: few; v_gene: TRBV20-1; CDR3nt: TGCAGTGCTAGCGGGGGGGGGCGCCACAGCTCCTATAATTCACCCCTCCACTTT; CDR3aa: CSASGGGRHSSYNSPLHF
d_gene: TRBD1; j_gene: TRBJ2-7; abundance: few; v_gene: TRBV28; CDR3nt: TGTGCCAGCAGAGCCGGGACAGGCGATTACTACGAGCAGTACTTC; CDR3aa: CASRAGTGDYYEQYF
d_gene: .; j_gene: TRBJ2-7; abundance: .; v_gene: TRBV29-1; CDR3nt: TGCAGCGTTGTAAGGGACCGTTACGAGCAGTACTTC; CDR3aa: CSVVRDRYEQYF
d_gene: .; j_gene: TRBJ1-2; abundance: many; v_gene: TRBV12-3/TRBV12-4; CDR3nt: TGTGCCAGCAGTTTCGGGATTTCCTATGGCTACACCTTC; CDR3aa: CASSFGISYGYTF
d_gene: TRBD2; j_gene: TRBJ2-7; abundance: .; v_gene: TRBV28; CDR3nt: TGTGCCAGCACGGGACTAGCGGGGGAGCAGTACTTC; CDR3aa: CASTGLAGEQYF
d_gene: .; j_gene: TRBJ2-2; abundance: few; v_gene: TRBV18; CDR3nt: TGTGCCAGCTCACCGACAGCGAACACCGGGGAGCTGTTTTTT; CDR3aa: CASSPTANTGELFF
d_gene: TRBD1; j_gene: TRBJ1-1; abundance: few; v_gene: TRBV28; CDR3nt: TGTGCCAGCAGTGCCCCCGGGACAGGGGAAACTGAAGCTTTCTTT; CDR3aa: CASSAPGTGETEAFF
d_gene: .; j_gene: TRBJ1-4; abundance: .; v_gene: TRBV27; CDR3nt: TGTGCCAGCAGCCCTGCAGGGGCAAATGAAAAACTGTTTTTT; CDR3aa: CASSPAGANEKLFF
d_gene: .; j_gene: TRBJ1-5; abundance: many; v_gene: TRBV7-8; CDR3nt: TGTGCCAGCAGCTTATTGGGATATAGCAATCAGCCCCAGCATTTT; CDR3aa: CASSLLGYSNQPQHF
d_gene: .; j_gene: TRBJ2-7; abundance: few; v_gene: TRBV29-1; CDR3nt: TGCAGCGTCGGGAGCTCCTACGAGCAGTACTTC; CDR3aa: CSVGSSYEQYF
d_gene: TRBD2; j_gene: TRBJ2-1; abundance: many; v_gene: TRBV6-2/TRBV6-3; CDR3nt: TGTGCCAGCAGGACCCTACTGACTAGCGGGTTGTACAATGAGCAGTTCTTC; CDR3aa: CASRTLLTSGLYNEQFF
d_gene: .; j_gene: TRBJ1-1; abundance: .; v_gene: TRBV6-5; CDR3nt: TGTGCCAGCAGGACCGTCGGGGCGAACACTGAAGCTTTCTTT; CDR3aa: CASRTVGANTEAFF
d_gene: .; j_gene: TRBJ2-6; abundance: many; v_gene: TRBV9; CDR3nt: TGTGCCAGCAGCGTTTTGGGGTCTGGGGCCAACGTCCTGACTTTC; CDR3aa: CASSVLGSGANVLTF
d_gene: TRBD1; j_gene: TRBJ1-1; abundance: few; v_gene: TRBV28; CDR3nt: TGTGCCAGCAGAACCCCCGGACAGGGGGCCACTGAAGCTTTCTTT; CDR3aa: CASRTPGQGATEAFF
d_gene: .; j_gene: TRBJ2-3; abundance: many; v_gene: TRBV6-2/TRBV6-3; CDR3nt: TGTGCCAGCAGTTACTTGCTGGAAGATACGCAGTATTTT; CDR3aa: CASSYLLEDTQYF
d_gene: .; j_gene: TRBJ2-1; abundance: .; v_gene: TRBV11-2; CDR3nt: TGTGCCAGCAGCTTAGTTGCCCTAGCTGGCAATGAGCAGTTCTTC; CDR3aa: CASSLVALAGNEQFF
d_gene: TRBD2; j_gene: TRBJ2-2; abundance: many; v_gene: TRBV7-9; CDR3nt: TGTGCCAGCAGCACCTCCGGGACTAGCGGGGGGATGAGTACCGGGGAGCTGTTTTTT; CDR3aa: CASSTSGTSGGMSTGELFF
d_gene: .; j_gene: TRBJ2-2; abundance: few; v_gene: TRBV12-3/TRBV12-4; CDR3nt: TGTGCCAGCAGTTTAGCGATCAGGGCCGGGGCGAGCACCGGGGAGCTGTTTTTT; CDR3aa: CASSLAIRAGASTGELFF
d_gene: .; j_gene: TRBJ2-7; abundance: few; v_gene: TRBV7-3; CDR3nt: TGTGCCAGCAGCGTGGAGCAGGGGTACGAGCAGTACTTC; CDR3aa: CASSVEQGYEQYF
d_gene: .; j_gene: TRBJ2-6; abundance: many; v_gene: TRBV20-1; CDR3nt: TGCAGTGCTTCAGGGCCTAGTGGGGCCAACGTCCTGACTTTC; CDR3aa: CSASGPSGANVLTF
d_gene: TRBD2; j_gene: TRBJ2-3; abundance: few; v_gene: TRBV4-2; CDR3nt: TGTGCCAGCAGCCAAGATATGCGGGAGGGTCGAAATACGCAGTATTTT; CDR3aa: CASSQDMREGRNTQYF
d_gene: .; j_gene: TRBJ2-7; abundance: many; v_gene: TRBV4-1; CDR3nt: TGCGCCAGCAGTCCCGTGGGCAAGGGGGGCCTCGAGCAGTACTTC; CDR3aa: CASSPVGKGGLEQYF
d_gene: .; j_gene: TRBJ2-1; abundance: few; v_gene: TRBV6-4; CDR3nt: TGTGCCAGCAGTACCGACGGGACCTACAATGAGCAGTTCTTC; CDR3aa: CASSTDGTYNEQFF
d_gene: .; j_gene: TRBJ1-2; abundance: .; v_gene: TRBV3-1; CDR3nt: TGTGCCAGCAGCGGACGTCTTGGCTACACCTTC; CDR3aa: CASSGRLGYTF
d_gene: .; j_gene: TRBJ1-2; abundance: .; v_gene: TRBV5-3; CDR3nt: TGTGCCAGCAGCTTAGGAAAAGCTAACTATGGCTACACCTTC; CDR3aa: CASSLGKANYGYTF
d_gene: TRBD1; j_gene: TRBJ2-7; abundance: few; v_gene: TRBV4-1; CDR3nt: TGCGCCAGCAGCCAAGATCGAGGGACAGGGTCGCACTTC; CDR3aa: CASSQDRGTGSHF
d_gene: TRBD1; j_gene: TRBJ1-5; abundance: few; v_gene: TRBV11-1; CDR3nt: TGTGCCAGCAGCCCTGGATTTGACAGGGGTCAGCCCCAGCATTTT; CDR3aa: CASSPGFDRGQPQHF
d_gene: .; j_gene: TRBJ2-7; abundance: many; v_gene: TRBV7-2; CDR3nt: TGTGCCAGCAGGTCGGACTCAAGCTCCTACGAGCAGTACTTC; CDR3aa: CASRSDSSSYEQYF
d_gene: TRBD1; j_gene: TRBJ1-2; abundance: .; v_gene: TRBV5-5; CDR3nt: TGTGCCAGCAGCTTGTATGCAGGGGGCGACTATGGCTACACCTTC; CDR3aa: CASSLYAGGDYGYTF
d_gene: TRBD1; j_gene: TRBJ1-5; abundance: .; v_gene: TRBV7-9; CDR3nt: TGTGCCAGCAGCTCAACCGGGACAGGCTATCAGCCCCAGCATTTT; CDR3aa: CASSSTGTGYQPQHF
d_gene: .; j_gene: TRBJ1-5; abundance: few; v_gene: TRBV20-1; CDR3nt: TGCAGTGCTGTCCCTGGGGGGGCGCTTCAGCCCCAGCATTTT; CDR3aa: CSAVPGGALQPQHF
d_gene: .; j_gene: TRBJ2-4; abundance: many; v_gene: TRBV5-6; CDR3nt: TGTGCCAGCAGTTTGGACAGTGGAGGGGCCAAAAACATTCAGTACTTC; CDR3aa: CASSLDSGGAKNIQYF
d_gene: .; j_gene: TRBJ2-1; abundance: .; v_gene: TRBV19; CDR3nt: TGTGCCAGTGGGCGTAGGCAGGGTTCCTACAATGAGCAGTTCTTC; CDR3aa: CASGRRQGSYNEQFF
d_gene: .; j_gene: TRBJ1-5; abundance: many; v_gene: TRBV12-3/TRBV12-4; CDR3nt: TGTGCCAGCAGCCACGGACTCGGGAATCAGCCCCAGCATTTT; CDR3aa: CASSHGLGNQPQHF
d_gene: .; j_gene: TRBJ2-2; abundance: once; v_gene: TRBV6-5; CDR3nt: TGTGCCAGCAGTTACGTGTCCACCGGGGAGCTGTTTTTT; CDR3aa: CASSYVSTGELFF
d_gene: TRBD1; j_gene: TRBJ2-1; abundance: few; v_gene: TRBV6-2/TRBV6-3; CDR3nt: TGTGCCAGCACAAAGAGGGGACAGGGCCACAATGAGCAGTTCTTC; CDR3aa: CASTKRGQGHNEQFF
d_gene: TRBD2; j_gene: TRBJ2-7; abundance: many; v_gene: TRBV12-3/TRBV12-4; CDR3nt: TGTGCCAGCAGCAACATCGGGACTAGGGTGGCCGAGCAGTACTTC; CDR3aa: CASSNIGTRVAEQYF
d_gene: TRBD2; j_gene: TRBJ2-1; abundance: few; v_gene: TRBV28; CDR3nt: TGTGCCAGCAGTTTATCAGGACTAGCGGCGAATGAGCAGTTCTTC; CDR3aa: CASSLSGLAANEQFF
d_gene: .; j_gene: TRBJ1-1; abundance: many; v_gene: TRBV7-9; CDR3nt: TGTGCCAGCAGCTTAAGTGGGGAACCGAACACTGAAGCTTTCTTT; CDR3aa: CASSLSGEPNTEAFF
d_gene: .; j_gene: TRBJ2-2; abundance: .; v_gene: TRBV7-2; CDR3nt: TGTGCCAGCAGCTTAGCTCGGGGCGTAAACACCGGGGAGCTGTTTTTT; CDR3aa: CASSLARGVNTGELFF
d_gene: .; j_gene: TRBJ2-1; abundance: many; v_gene: TRBV12-3/TRBV12-4; CDR3nt: TGTGCCAGCAGTTTCGGTTATTCGGGGAATGAGCAGTTCTTC; CDR3aa: CASSFGYSGNEQFF
d_gene: TRBD2; j_gene: TRBJ2-7; abundance: once; v_gene: TRBV7-2; CDR3nt: TGTGCCAGCAGCTTAGCAGGACTAGCGAACAACGAGCAGTACTTC; CDR3aa: CASSLAGLANNEQYF
d_gene: .; j_gene: TRBJ1-1; abundance: once; v_gene: TRBV19; CDR3nt: TGTGCCAGTAGAAACACAGGGCGAAGCACTGAAGCTTTCTTT; CDR3aa: CASRNTGRSTEAFF
d_gene: .; j_gene: TRBJ1-1; abundance: many; v_gene: TRBV11-2; CDR3nt: TGTGCCAGCAGCTTAGACATTGGAGGCACTGAAGCTTTCTTT; CDR3aa: CASSLDIGGTEAFF